This T cell receptor beta chain originates from a study of beta chain features in type 1 diabetes. Broader study findings: Cells carrying high TCR expression could end up over-represented when cDNA is sequenced. All four CD4+ subsets of Type 1 diabetes patients contained TCRB CDR3s that were moderately but significantly shorter.

Every participating donor gave one draw, a heparinised blood sample averaging roughly 100 mL. Investigators reverse transcribed all isolated RNA, so they sequenced expressed TCRB transcripts. Libraries were prepared by immunoSEQ multiplex PCR; TCRdb keeps only in-frame clonotypes and omits some of them. In the table there are 300,000 to 450,000 clones, about 10% of which are singletons. This clone was recorded a few times. Its specificity is unknown. Sequences were obtained from central memory CD4+ T cells from blood. The sequence was obtained from a man aged 25 to 40 with type 1 diabetes.

The CDR3 spells CASSGAQAGELFF. CDR3 coding DNA: TGCGCCAGCAGTGGGGCCCAGGCCGGGGAGCTGTTTTTT. The gene calls are TRBV5-1 and TRBJ2-2, with a possible D match to TRBD1 (5 bases). V dropped 5 bases and J dropped 6 bases, with 11 bases sitting between them. The CDR3 loop spans 13 amino acids. Per germline, CDR1 SGHRS and CDR2 YFSETQ.